This T cell receptor beta chain emerged from a study of OX40 agonist ivuxolimab in advanced cancers. With regard to the full study: Ivuxolimab was an agonistic, fully human IgG2 monoclonal antibody directed against OX40 (CD134), a costimulatory receptor. In the dose-escalation cohort, 82.7% of patients were male, and the mean age was approximately 64 years, with a range of roughly 23 to 85. The paper describes the monotherapy dose-escalation part (N of about 47 patients) of the phase I trial of ivuxolimab. The purpose of peripheral TCRbeta sequencing was to test whether ivuxolimab changed TCR sequence diversity and led to clonal T-cell expansion. Partial responses occurred in three dose-escalation patients, of whom one had hepatocellular carcinoma and two had cutaneous melanoma. Intravenous ivuxolimab was administered to patients every 2 weeks at six dose levels: 0.01, 0.1, 0.3, 1.5, 3 and 10 mg/kg. Prior anti-PD-1, anti-PD-L1 or anti-CTLA-4 therapy was permitted, and about two fifths of dose-escalation patients had received checkpoint inhibitors. Of the approximately 50 dose-escalation patients, hepatocellular carcinoma was present in roughly 19, melanoma in around 15, renal cell carcinoma in 9 and head and neck cancer in 9.

Patients with autoimmune disease history or receiving systemic immunosuppression were excluded from the trial. Peripheral blood for TCR sequencing was collected from all dose cohorts at baseline, on cycle 4 day 1, and on cycle 7 day 1. The samples were drawn from a first-in-human, open-label, multicenter phase I dose-escalation trial of ivuxolimab. Adults with locally advanced or metastatic melanoma, renal cell, hepatocellular, or head and neck squamous cell carcinoma were enrolled in the trial. Before TCR sequencing, CD4+ T cells and CD8+ T cells were sorted from peripheral blood as separate populations. A word on this clone: It has no known antigen specificity. It has no much larger one-base neighbor in the sample; base qualities were not kept.

Paper-wide results and their limitations: Low levels of normalized T-cell clonal expansion were also seen in some patients who did not respond. The antigen specificity of the clonally expanded peripheral T cells was not determined. At doses of 0.1 to 3.0 mg/kg, clonal expansion of both CD4+ and CD8+ blood T cells was observed from baseline to week 6. On average, CD8+ T cells showed more expanded clones than CD4+ T cells after ivuxolimab. In the 0.1-3.0 mg/kg groups, partial responders were among the patients with the lowest normalized peripheral clonal expansion, particularly in CD8+ T cells.

As encoded in the germline V gene, CDR1 is SGHVS while CDR2 is FNYEAQ. V gives up 0 bases and J gives up 1 base, and the segment between their germline ends measures 9 bases. The CDR3 covers 15 residues, taking in both the cysteine and the phenylalanine. The read is trimmed to its CDR3 DNA, 45 bases read in frame from base 1. Genomic DNA was isolated from the sorted cells so that the TCRbeta CDR3 region could be sequenced. The immunoSEQ Assay was used to sequence the TCRbeta CDR3 regions. This immuneACCESS table, as held by TCRdb, lists in-frame sequences with V and J called but not all clones. Of the missing ones, under half trace to an unresolved V gene in checked studies; the others have no known cause. The sample table contains around 45,000 clones; only one count was recorded for about 90% of them. 35% of the sample is held by the ten biggest clonotypes.

The sequence derives from an adult with an advanced solid tumor such as melanoma, head and neck, liver or kidney cancer. The sequencing used CD4+ or CD8+ T cells sorted from blood, collected in a trial of the OX40 agonist ivuxolimab. Rearrangement joined TRBV7-6 to TRBJ1-1; no confident D gene assignment can be made. Read as DNA, the sequence is TGTGCCAGCAGCTTAGCCGGAGGGAAGAACACTGAAGCTTTCTTT. Its amino acids are CASSLAGGKNTEAFF.